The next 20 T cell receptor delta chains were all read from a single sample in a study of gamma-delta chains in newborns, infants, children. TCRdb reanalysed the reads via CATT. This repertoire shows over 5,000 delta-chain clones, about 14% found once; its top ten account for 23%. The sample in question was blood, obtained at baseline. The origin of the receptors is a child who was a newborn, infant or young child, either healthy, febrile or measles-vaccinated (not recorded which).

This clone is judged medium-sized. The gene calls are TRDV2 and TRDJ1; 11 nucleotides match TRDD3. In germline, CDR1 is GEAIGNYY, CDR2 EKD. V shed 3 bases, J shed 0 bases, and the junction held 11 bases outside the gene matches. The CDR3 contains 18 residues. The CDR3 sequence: CACDLLGDSKMYTDKLIF. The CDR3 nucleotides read TGTGCCTGTGACCTACTGGGGGATAGTAAGATGTACACCGATAAACTCATCTTT.

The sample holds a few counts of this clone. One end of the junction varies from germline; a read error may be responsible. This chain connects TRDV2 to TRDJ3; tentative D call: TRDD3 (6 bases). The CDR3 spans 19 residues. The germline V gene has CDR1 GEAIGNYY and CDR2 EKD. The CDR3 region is CACDTPGEASSWDTRQVFF. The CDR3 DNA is TGTGCCTGTGACACCCCTGGGGAGGCAAGCTCCTGGGACACCCGACAGGTGTTTTTC.

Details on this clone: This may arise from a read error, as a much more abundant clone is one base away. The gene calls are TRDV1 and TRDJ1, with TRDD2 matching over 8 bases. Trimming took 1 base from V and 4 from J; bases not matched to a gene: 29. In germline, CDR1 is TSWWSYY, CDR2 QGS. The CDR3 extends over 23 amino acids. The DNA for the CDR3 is TGTGCTCTTGGGGAACCTCCTTACTTCCTACGGGAAGGTCGTACTGTCCTCTTCGATAAACTCATCTTT. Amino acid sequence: CALGEPPYFLREGRTVLFDKLIF.

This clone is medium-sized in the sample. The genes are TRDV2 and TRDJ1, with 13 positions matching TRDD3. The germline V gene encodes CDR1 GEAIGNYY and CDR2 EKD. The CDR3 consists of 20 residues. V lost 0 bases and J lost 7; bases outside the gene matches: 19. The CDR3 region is CACDTVGPSRLGDTKTKLIF. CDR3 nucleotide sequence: TGTGCCTGTGACACCGTGGGACCTTCACGACTGGGGGATACGAAGACTAAACTCATCTTT.

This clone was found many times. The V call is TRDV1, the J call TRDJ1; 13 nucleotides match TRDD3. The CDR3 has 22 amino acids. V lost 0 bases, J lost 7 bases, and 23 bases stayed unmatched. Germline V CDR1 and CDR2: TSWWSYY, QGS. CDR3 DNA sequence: TGTGCTCTTGGGGAACTAATCCGAGTACTGGGGGATACGGTATGGAGTGGTGGTAAACTCATCTTT. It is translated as CALGELIRVLGDTVWSGGKLIF.

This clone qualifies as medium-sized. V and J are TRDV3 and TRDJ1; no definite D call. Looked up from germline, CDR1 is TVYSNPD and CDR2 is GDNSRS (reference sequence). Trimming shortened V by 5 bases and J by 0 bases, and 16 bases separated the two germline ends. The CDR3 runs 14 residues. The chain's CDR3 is CALDGTWDTDKLIF. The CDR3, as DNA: TGTGCCCTCGACGGTACTTGGGACACCGATAAACTCATCTTT.

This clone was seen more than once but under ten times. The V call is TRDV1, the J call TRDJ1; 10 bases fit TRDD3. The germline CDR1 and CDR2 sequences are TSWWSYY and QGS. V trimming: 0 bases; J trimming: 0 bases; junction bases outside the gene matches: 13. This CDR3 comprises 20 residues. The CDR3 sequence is CALGELRWGIPSAYTDKLIF. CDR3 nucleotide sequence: TGTGCTCTTGGGGAACTGAGATGGGGGATACCTTCGGCTTACACCGATAAACTCATCTTT.

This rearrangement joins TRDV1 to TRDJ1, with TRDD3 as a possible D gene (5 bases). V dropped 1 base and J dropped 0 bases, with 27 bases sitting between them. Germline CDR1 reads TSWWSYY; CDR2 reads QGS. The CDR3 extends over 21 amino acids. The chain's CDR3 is CALGEPARRGRYQPYTDKLIF. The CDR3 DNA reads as TGTGCTCTTGGGGAACCCGCCAGGAGGGGACGTTACCAACCGTACACCGATAAACTCATCTTT.

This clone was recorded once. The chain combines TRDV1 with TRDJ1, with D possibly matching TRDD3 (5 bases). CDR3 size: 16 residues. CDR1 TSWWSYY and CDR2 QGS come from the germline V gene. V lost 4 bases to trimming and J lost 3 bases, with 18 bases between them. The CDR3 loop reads CALGVSPAWVADKLIF. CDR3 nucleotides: TGTGCTCTTGGGGTTTCTCCTGCCTGGGTCGCCGATAAACTCATCTTT.

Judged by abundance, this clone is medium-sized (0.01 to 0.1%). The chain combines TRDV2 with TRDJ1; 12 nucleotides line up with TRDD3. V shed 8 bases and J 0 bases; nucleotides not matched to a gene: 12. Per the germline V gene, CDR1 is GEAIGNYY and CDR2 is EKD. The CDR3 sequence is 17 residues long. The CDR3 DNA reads TGTGCCTACTCTGGGGGATACGACCTTTCGTACACCGATAAACTCATCTTT. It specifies CAYSGGYDLSYTDKLIF.

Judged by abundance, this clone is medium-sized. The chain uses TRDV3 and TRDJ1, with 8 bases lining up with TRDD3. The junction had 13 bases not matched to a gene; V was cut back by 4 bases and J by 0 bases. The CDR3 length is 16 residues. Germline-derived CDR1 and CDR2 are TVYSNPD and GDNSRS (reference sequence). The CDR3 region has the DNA TGTGCCTCCGACCCTGGGGGACCCGTGGACACCGATAAACTCATCTTT. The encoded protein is CASDPGGPVDTDKLIF.

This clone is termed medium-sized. The CDR3 coding sequence is TGTGCCTGTGACACCGTGGAGGGCAAACCGGCCGATAAACTCATCTTT. It codes for CACDTVEGKPADKLIF. The rearrangement links TRDV2 to TRDJ1; D remains unclear. Trimming stripped 0 bases from V and 3 bases from J, with 16 bases between. This CDR3 is 16 amino acids long. The germline gives CDR1 GEAIGNYY, CDR2 EKD.

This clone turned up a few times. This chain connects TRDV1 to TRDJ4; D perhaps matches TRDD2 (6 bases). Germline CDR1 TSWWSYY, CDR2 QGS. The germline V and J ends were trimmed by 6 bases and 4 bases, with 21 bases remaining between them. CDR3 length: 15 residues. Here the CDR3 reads CALGVLPALVQPLIF. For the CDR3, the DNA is TGTGCTCTTGGTGTCCTACCCGCACTGGTTCAACCCCTGATCTTT.

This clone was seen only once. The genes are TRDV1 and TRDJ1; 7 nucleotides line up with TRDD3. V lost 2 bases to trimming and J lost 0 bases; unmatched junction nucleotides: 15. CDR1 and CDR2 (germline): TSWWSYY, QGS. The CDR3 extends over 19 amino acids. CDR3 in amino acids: CALGESFSRWGTYTDKLIF. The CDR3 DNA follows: TGTGCTCTTGGGGAATCGTTTTCCAGGTGGGGGACTTACACCGATAAACTCATCTTT.

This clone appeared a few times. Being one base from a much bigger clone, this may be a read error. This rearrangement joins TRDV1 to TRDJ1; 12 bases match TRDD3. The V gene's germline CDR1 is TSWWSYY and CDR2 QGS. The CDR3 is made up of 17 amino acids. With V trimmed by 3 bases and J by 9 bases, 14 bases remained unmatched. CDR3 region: CALGDPSWGIRWGELIF. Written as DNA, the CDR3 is TGTGCTCTTGGGGACCCTAGCTGGGGGATACGGTGGGGTGAACTCATCTTT.

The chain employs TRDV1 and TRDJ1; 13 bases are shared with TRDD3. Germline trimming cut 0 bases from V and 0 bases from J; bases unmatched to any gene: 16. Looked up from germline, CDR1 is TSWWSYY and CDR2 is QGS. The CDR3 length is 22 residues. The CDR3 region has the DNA TGTGCTCTTGGGGAACTATACCTCCACTGGGGGATACGAGTCCCGTACACCGATAAACTCATCTTT. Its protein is CALGELYLHWGIRVPYTDKLIF.

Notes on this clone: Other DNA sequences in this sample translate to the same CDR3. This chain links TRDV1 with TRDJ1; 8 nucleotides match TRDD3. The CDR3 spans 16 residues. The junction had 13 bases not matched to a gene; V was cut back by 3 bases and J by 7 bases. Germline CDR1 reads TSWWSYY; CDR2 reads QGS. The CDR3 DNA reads TGTGCTCTTGGGGAGCCCACCAGGTGGGGGATCTCTAAACTCATCTTT. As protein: CALGEPTRWGISKLIF.

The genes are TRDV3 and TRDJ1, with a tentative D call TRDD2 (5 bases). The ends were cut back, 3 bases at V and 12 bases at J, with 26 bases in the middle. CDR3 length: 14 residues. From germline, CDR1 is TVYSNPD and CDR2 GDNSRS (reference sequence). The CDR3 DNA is TGTGCCTTGAGAATTCCCCTTCTCAATGGGAGGGTCATCTTT. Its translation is CALRIPLLNGRVIF.

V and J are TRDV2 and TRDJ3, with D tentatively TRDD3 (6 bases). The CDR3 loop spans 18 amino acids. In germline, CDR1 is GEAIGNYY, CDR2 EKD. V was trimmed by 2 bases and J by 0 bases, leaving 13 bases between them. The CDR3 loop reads CACDNTGSRSWDTRQMFF. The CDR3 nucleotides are TGTGCCTGTGACAATACTGGGTCCCGCTCCTGGGACACCCGACAGATGTTTTTC.

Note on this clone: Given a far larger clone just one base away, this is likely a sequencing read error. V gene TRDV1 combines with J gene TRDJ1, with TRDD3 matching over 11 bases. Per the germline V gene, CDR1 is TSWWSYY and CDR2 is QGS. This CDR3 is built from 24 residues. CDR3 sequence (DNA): TGTGCTCTTGGGGAGTACCATCCGGTCGCATTCTACTGGGGGATATCCCCATACACCGATAAAATCATCTTT. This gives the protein CALGEYHPVAFYWGISPYTDKIIF.